This T cell receptor (beta chain) was sequenced in a study of cytomegalovirus exposure and HLA in healthy donors. This PCR relied on a set of 60 Vbeta primers and 13 Jbeta primers. In the source study's methods: There were 80 million to 95 million unique TCR beta chains by a later count, and about 12 million of them were shared. Libraries were prepared by immunoSEQ multiplex PCR; TCRdb keeps only in-frame clonotypes and omits some of them. The V and J calls and clone size come from that table; D and trimming were worked out from the DNA. The data hold approximately 190,000 clones, with 82% observed a single time. Study-level points and caveats: Across donors, sequencing depth was assumed by presence/absence analyses to be roughly uniform. Earlier analysis found most TCR beta V segments productive about 87% or about 30% of the time.

With respect to this clone: Its specificity is unknown.

The CDR3 loop spans 14 amino acids. With 0 bases removed from V and 6 bases from J, the gap between germline ends came to 12 bases. From germline, CDR1 is SGHRS and CDR2 YFSETQ. The chain combines TRBV5-1 with TRBJ1-2; possibly TRBD1 for D (6 bases). The TCR was taken from a boy aged 2 to 9 in good health and CMV-seronegative. Sequencing input: PBMCs. CDR3 amino acids: CASSLGDRYNGYTF. The CDR3, as DNA: TGCGCCAGCAGCTTGGGCGACAGGTACAATGGCTACACCTTC.